What follows is one T cell receptor beta chain and its context. Its antigen remains unidentified. In TCRdb, the 5' RACE reads were re-called with MiXCR into one record per CDR3 protein. The sample records approximately 1.8 million distinct CDR3 sequences, less than 40% being singletons. This entry is derived from a study of identical twins. The CDR3 is 13 amino acids. Per the germline V gene, CDR1 is LGHDT and CDR2 is YNNKEL (reference sequence). V lost 10 bases and J lost 7, with 17 bases in between. Whole-study results and caveats: Clonotypes of the beta chain that were abundant in cord blood carried fewer insertions (memory repertoires showed none). With monozygotic twins, out-of-frame TCR alpha sharing exceeded what models estimated.

This TCR was recovered from a newborn girl in good health. The rearrangement uses TRBV3-1 and TRBJ2-1; either TRBD1 or TRBD2 may fit D (6 bases each). Sequencing was done on a sample of cord blood. The CDR3 DNA follows: TGTGCCATTTCCTCGGGGGCCTCAAATGAGCAGTTCTTC. Protein sequence: CAISSGASNEQFF.